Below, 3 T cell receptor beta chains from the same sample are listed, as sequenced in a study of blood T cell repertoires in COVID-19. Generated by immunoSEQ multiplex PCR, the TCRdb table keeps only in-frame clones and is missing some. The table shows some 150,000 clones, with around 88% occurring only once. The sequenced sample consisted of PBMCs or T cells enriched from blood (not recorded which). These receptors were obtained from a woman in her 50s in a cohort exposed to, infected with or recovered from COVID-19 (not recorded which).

The CDR3 DNA follows: TGCGCCAGCAGCTTGATGGCCGGGGCTGAAGCTTTCTTT. Its translation is CASSLMAGAEAFF. The chain recombines TRBV5-1 with TRBJ1-1; the D is unclear. The germline V gene encodes CDR1 SGHRS and CDR2 YFSETQ. The V end was cut by 1 base, the J end by 6 bases, with 10 bases between. The CDR3 extends over 13 amino acids.

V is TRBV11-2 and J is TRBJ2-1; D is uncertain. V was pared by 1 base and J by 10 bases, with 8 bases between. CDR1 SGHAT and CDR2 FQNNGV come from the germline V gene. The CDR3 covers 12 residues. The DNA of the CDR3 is TGTGCCAGCAGCTTAGTGCGATCCGAGCAGTTCTTC. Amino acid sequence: CASSLVRSEQFF. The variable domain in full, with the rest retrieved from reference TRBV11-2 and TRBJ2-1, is EAGVAQSPRYKIIEKRQSVAFWCNPISGHATLYWYQQILGQGPKLLIQFQNNGVVDDSQLPKDRFSAERLKGVDSTLKIQPAKLEDSAVYLCASSLVRSEQFFGPGTRLTVL.

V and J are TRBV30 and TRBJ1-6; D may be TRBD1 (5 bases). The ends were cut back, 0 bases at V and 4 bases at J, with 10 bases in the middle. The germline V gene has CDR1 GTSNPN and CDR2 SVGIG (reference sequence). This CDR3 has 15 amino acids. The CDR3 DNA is TGTGCCTGGAGTGTAGTGGGGGGATATAATTCACCCCTCCACTTT. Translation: CAWSVVGGYNSPLHF.